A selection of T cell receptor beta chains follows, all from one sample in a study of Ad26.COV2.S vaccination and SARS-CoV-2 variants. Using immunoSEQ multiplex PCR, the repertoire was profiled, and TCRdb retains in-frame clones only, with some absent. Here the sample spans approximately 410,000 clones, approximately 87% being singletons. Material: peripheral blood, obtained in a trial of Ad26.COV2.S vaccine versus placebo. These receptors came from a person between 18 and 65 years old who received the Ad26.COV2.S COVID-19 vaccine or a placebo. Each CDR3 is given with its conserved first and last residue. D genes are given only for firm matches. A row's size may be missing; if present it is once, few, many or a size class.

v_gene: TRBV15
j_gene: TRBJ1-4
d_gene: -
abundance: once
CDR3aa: CATSRDLKKLFF
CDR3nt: TGTGCCACCAGCAGAGATCTTAAAAAACTGTTTTTT

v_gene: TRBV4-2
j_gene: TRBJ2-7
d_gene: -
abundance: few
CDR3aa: CASSQGPGSSYEQYF
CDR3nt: TGTGCCAGCAGCCAAGGGCCGGGAAGCTCCTACGAGCAGTACTTC

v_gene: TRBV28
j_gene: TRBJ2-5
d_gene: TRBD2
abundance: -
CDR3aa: CASSNGDLRGGQETQYF
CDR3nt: TGTGCCAGCAGCAATGGTGATCTGCGGGGGGGCCAAGAGACCCAGTACTTC

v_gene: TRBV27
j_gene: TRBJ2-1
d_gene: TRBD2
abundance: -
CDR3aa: CASRGLAGGYEQFF
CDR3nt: TGTGCCAGCAGGGGACTAGCGGGGGGGTATGAGCAGTTCTTC

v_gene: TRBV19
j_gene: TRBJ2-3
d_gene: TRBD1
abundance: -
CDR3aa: CASRTGWGTDTQYF
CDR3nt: TGTGCCAGTAGGACAGGGTGGGGCACAGATACGCAGTATTTT

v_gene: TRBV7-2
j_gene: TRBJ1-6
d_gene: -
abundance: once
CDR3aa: CKGAYMSSYNSPLHF
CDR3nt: TGCAAAGGGGCCTACATGAGCTCCTATAATTCACCCCTCCACTTT

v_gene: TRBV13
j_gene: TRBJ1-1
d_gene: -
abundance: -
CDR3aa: CASSSQERNTEAFF
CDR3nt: TGTGCCAGCAGCTCACAGGAAAGGAACACTGAAGCTTTCTTT

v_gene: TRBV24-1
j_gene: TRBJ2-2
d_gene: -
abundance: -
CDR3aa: CATSDPWGALNTGELFF
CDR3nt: TGTGCCACCAGTGATCCCTGGGGGGCCCTAAACACCGGGGAGCTGTTTTTT

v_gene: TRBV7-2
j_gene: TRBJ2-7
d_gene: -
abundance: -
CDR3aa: CASSLILAVGSYEQYF
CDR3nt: TGTGCCAGCAGCTTAATCTTAGCGGTAGGCTCCTACGAGCAGTACTTC

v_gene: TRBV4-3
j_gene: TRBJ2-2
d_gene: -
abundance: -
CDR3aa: CASSQDLGLAGSGELFF
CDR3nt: TGCGCCAGCAGCCAAGATCTGGGACTTGCAGGGTCCGGGGAGCTGTTTTTT

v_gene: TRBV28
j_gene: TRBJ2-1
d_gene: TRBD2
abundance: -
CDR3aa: CASSPPSGGDNEQFF
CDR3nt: TGTGCCAGCAGCCCCCCGAGCGGGGGGGACAATGAGCAGTTCTTC

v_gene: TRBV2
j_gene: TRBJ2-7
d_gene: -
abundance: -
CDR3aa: CASSAHYEQYF
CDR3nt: TGTGCCAGCAGTGCCCACTACGAGCAGTACTTC

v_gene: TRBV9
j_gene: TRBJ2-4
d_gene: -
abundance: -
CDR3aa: CASSAGAKNIQYF
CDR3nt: TGTGCCAGCAGCGCGGGAGCCAAAAACATTCAGTACTTC

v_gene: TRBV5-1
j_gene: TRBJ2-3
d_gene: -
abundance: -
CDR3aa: CASSLAGDTQYF
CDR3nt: TGCGCCAGCAGCTTGGCTGGCGATACGCAGTATTTT